These 10 T cell receptor beta chains share one sample of origin, sequenced in a study of T-cell reconstitution after alpha-beta-depleted transplantation in children. A TCRbeta library incorporating unique molecular identifiers was prepared. TCRdb reprocessed the PCR reads via MiXCR and lists one record per CDR3 protein. Of around 300,000 distinct CDR3 sequences in the sample, about 9.9% were seen once. Sequenced here: peripheral blood, sampled 180 days after TCRalphabeta/CD19-depleted stem cell transplant. These receptors all come from a male patient between 2 and 10 years old who had a stem cell transplant for chronic granulomatous disease, so the T cells may come from the graft donor.

This clonotype was seen many times. This sequence joins TRBV14 and TRBJ2-1, with TRBD2 matching over 13 bases. This CDR3 is built from 16 residues. The germline gives CDR1 SGHDN, CDR2 FVKESK. Trimming cost V 2 bases and J 7 bases; bases outside gene matches: 5. CDR3 loop: CASSQPGTSGANEQFF. The CDR3 nucleotides are TGTGCCAGCAGCCAACCCGGGACTAGCGGGGCTAATGAGCAGTTCTTC.

For this clonotype: Possible read error: a much larger clone is one base away. The rearrangement joins TRBV14 to TRBJ2-1, with D uncertain. The CDR3 consists of 13 residues. Trimming removed 5 bases at V and 5 bases at J, with 10 bases between. Germline V gene lookup returns CDR1 SGHDN and CDR2 FVKESK. This CDR3 is CASSYQVNNEQFF. Here the CDR3 DNA reads TGTGCCAGCAGCTACCAAGTGAACAATGAGCAGTTCTTC. The full variable domain, its missing parts supplied by reference TRBV14 and TRBJ2-1, is EAGVTQFPSHSVIEKGQTVTLRCDPISGHDNLYWYRRVMGKEIKFLLHFVKESKQDESGMPNNRFLAERTGGTYSTLKVQPAELEDSGVYFCASSYQVNNEQFFGPGTRLTVL.

There are many counts of this clonotype. This chain joins TRBV5-1 and TRBJ2-7, with D perhaps given as TRBD1 or TRBD2 (5 bases each). Germline CDR1 and CDR2: SGHRS and YFSETQ. This CDR3 contains 13 residues. V was shortened by 1 base and J by 7 bases, with 12 bases between the two germline ends. CDR3 nucleotide sequence: TGCGCCAGCAGCTTGTACCTGGGGACGGAGCAGTACTTC. Protein sequence: CASSLYLGTEQYF.

This clonotype was found a few times. The chain uses TRBV14 and TRBJ2-7, with D possibly matching TRBD1 (5 bases). V was shortened by 3 bases and J by 3 bases, with 9 bases between the two germline ends. This CDR3 has 13 amino acids. Per the germline V gene, CDR1 is SGHDN and CDR2 is FVKESK. CDR3 nucleotide sequence: TGTGCCAGCAGCCAGGACACAAACTACGAGCAGTACTTC. Its protein product is CASSQDTNYEQYF.

This clonotype was seen once. This clone may be a read error of a much larger clone one base away. The rearrangement uses TRBV12-3 or TRBV12-4 and TRBJ1-2; 8 nucleotides line up with TRBD1. The CDR3 covers 14 residues. CDR3 sequence: CASTHGTGDYGFTF. The CDR3 DNA reads as TGTGCCAGCACCCACGGGACAGGAGACTATGGCTTCACCTTC.

This clonotype was counted many times. The chain links TRBV7-9 to TRBJ2-2, with 10 nucleotides matching TRBD2. Germline assignment: CDR1 SEHNR and CDR2 FQNEAQ (reference sequence). V was pared by 4 bases and J by 1 base, with 9 bases of the junction left unmatched. The length of the CDR3 is 18 residues. The CDR3: CASSSIRTSGRNTGELFF. CDR3 in DNA: TGTGCCAGCAGCTCGATTCGGACTAGCGGCCGGAACACCGGGGAGCTGTTTTTT.

The rearrangement links TRBV7-9 to TRBJ2-7; a possible D gene is TRBD1 (6 bases). The CDR3 is 13 amino acids. The germline V and J ends were trimmed by 7 bases and 3 bases, with 13 bases remaining between them. The V gene's germline CDR1 is SEHNR and CDR2 FQNEAQ (reference sequence). The CDR3 here is CASKQGRGYEQYF. As DNA, the CDR3 is TGTGCCAGCAAACAGGGAAGAGGCTACGAGCAGTACTTC.

Of note for this clonotype: Just one base apart from a much larger clone, this may be a read error. CDR3 region: CSARERRTSYKETQYF. The CDR3 nucleotides read TGCAGTGCTAGAGAACGGAGGACTTCGTACAAAGAGACCCAGTACTTC. The chain employs TRBV20-1 and TRBJ2-5; possible D gene TRBD2, 5 bases. Trimming took off 0 bases at V and 3 bases at J, with 17 bases between the two ends. CDR1 is DFQATT, CDR2 SNEGSKA, per germline (reference sequence). CDR3 length: 16 residues.

This clonotype was seen ten or more times. The J gene is TRBJ2-5, the V gene TRBV10-1, with D perhaps TRBD2 (6 bases). V lost 5 bases to trimming and J lost 5 bases, with 12 bases between them. The V gene's germline CDR1 is WNHNN and CDR2 SYGVQD (reference sequence). CDR3 length: 13 residues. The CDR3 nucleotides read TGCGCCAGCAGTATGGGACTCAAGGAGACCCAGTACTTC. Translation gives CASSMGLKETQYF.

In its sample, this clonotype was seen many times. The chain employs TRBV18 and TRBJ2-3, with TRBD1 as a possible D gene (6 bases). Trimming took off 4 bases at V and 0 bases at J, with 11 bases between the two ends. The length of the CDR3 is 15 residues. Per the germline V gene, CDR1 is KGHSH and CDR2 is LQKENI. The CDR3 is CASSLQGFSTDTQYF. The DNA of the CDR3 is TGTGCCAGCTCACTACAGGGTTTCAGCACAGATACGCAGTATTTT.